This TCR beta chain was profiled in a study of tumor and adjacent non-tumor tissue in lung cancer. Overall study: On average, productive TCRbeta reads reached about 4.17 million per sample. Regarding the study as a whole: Tumor repertoires had a smaller top 100 clone share than normal lung.

In regard to this clonotype: Its antigen is currently unknown.

Germline assignment: CDR1 DFQATT and CDR2 SNEGSKA (reference sequence). The CDR3 extends over 14 amino acids. The library came from three nested PCR rounds adapted from ARM-PCR protocols. One entry per CDR3 protein, called by TCRdb with MiXCR from the multiplex PCR reads. The table records almost 75,000 distinct CDR3 sequences, about two thirds of them present only once. No cell sorting was done before RNA was extracted from the tissue. The normal lung tissue was taken more than 3 cm from the tumor edge. The material sequenced was distant non-tumor lung tissue. The sequence derives from a woman aged 45-65 years with non-small cell lung cancer. The chain is built from TRBV20-1 and TRBJ2-5, with D tentatively TRBD1 (6 bases). CDR3 protein: CITREATGQETQYF. For the CDR3, the DNA is TGCATTACTAGAGAAGCGACAGGTCAAGAGACCCAGTACTTC.